What follows are 21 T cell receptor beta chains derived from one specimen sequenced in a study of sequential checkpoint blockade in melanoma. Treatment in this sample: randomized to nivolumab then ipilimumab (arm A) or the reverse (arm B). Method: immunoSEQ multiplex PCR; TCRdb's copy keeps in-frame clones and lacks some. The table includes roughly 11,000 clones, roughly 80% detected once. The sequencing here drew on CD8+ T cells sorted from blood (inferred from file names), taken from a patient given nivolumab and ipilimumab in sequence. The receptors were gathered from a human donor with melanoma.

The chain recombines TRBV19 with TRBJ2-7; perhaps TRBD2 as D (6 bases). The length of the CDR3 is 14 residues. The V end lost 4 bases, the J end lost 4 bases, and 14 bases lay between the germline ends. Germline CDR1 is LNHDA and CDR2 is SQIVND (reference sequence). CDR3 sequence: CASSTRDVQYEQYF. The CDR3 nucleotides are TGTGCCAGTAGTACGCGGGACGTACAATACGAGCAGTACTTC.

The chain has TRBV12-5 and TRBJ1-1, with D possibly being TRBD1 (6 bases). There are 14 residues in the CDR3. CDR1 and CDR2 from the germline V gene are LGHNT and FRNRAP. The ends were cut back, 3 bases at V and 5 bases at J, with 13 bases in the middle. Here the CDR3 DNA reads TGTGCTAGTGGTTTTGGGGGGGCGCTTACTGAAGCTTTCTTT. Its protein product is CASGFGGALTEAFF.

The chain is built from TRBV6-1 and TRBJ1-2; 11 bases are shared with TRBD1. The CDR3 totals 16 residues. Germline V CDR1 and CDR2: MNHNS, SASEGT. V dropped 1 base and J dropped 4; count of bases not matched to a gene: 5. The CDR3 DNA follows: TGTGCCAGCAGTGAAGGACCGGGACAGGGGGGCTATGGCTACACCTTC. As protein: CASSEGPGQGGYGYTF.

This chain uses TRBV7-6 with TRBJ1-5; no firm D call. The length of the CDR3 is 14 residues. CDR1 and CDR2 (germline): SGHVS, FNYEAQ. V shed 1 base and J shed 0 bases, with 4 bases lying between them. As DNA, the CDR3 is TGTGCCAGCAGCTTAGAGAGTAGCAATCAGCCCCAGCATTTT. Translating it yields CASSLESSNQPQHF.

This chain joins TRBV27 and TRBJ1-6; D ambiguous. Trimming pared 6 bases from V and 10 bases from J, leaving 13 bases between. CDR3 size: 13 residues. Germline V gene sequence: CDR1 MNHEY, CDR2 SMNVEV (reference sequence). The CDR3 coding sequence is TGTGCCAGCAGGTTTGGAGGCGAATCACCCCTCCACTTT. Encoded protein: CASRFGGESPLHF.

The V gene is TRBV27, the J gene TRBJ1-5; possible D gene TRBD1, 6 bases. The CDR3 spans 15 residues. Germline lookup yields CDR1 MNHEY and CDR2 SMNVEV (reference sequence). The V end was cut by 2 bases, the J end by 4 bases, with 12 bases between. The CDR3 sequence is CASSLGGGGNQPQHF. CDR3 DNA sequence: TGTGCCAGCAGTTTAGGCGGGGGCGGAAATCAGCCCCAGCATTTT.

The chain uses TRBV27 and TRBJ2-3; 7 bases line up with TRBD2. Germline CDR1 is MNHEY and CDR2 is SMNVEV (reference sequence). This CDR3 comprises 14 residues. V dropped 5 bases and J dropped 6; count of bases not matched to a gene: 8. For the CDR3, the DNA is TGTGCCAGCAGTCTGCGGACTAGTATGGATACGCAGTATTTT. It specifies CASSLRTSMDTQYF.

This clone was seen once. The chain combines TRBV7-6 with TRBJ2-1; TRBD2 matches 9 bases. The J segment lost 9 bases and the V segment lost 5 bases, leaving 11 bases of the junction unmatched. This CDR3 contains 15 residues. Germline-derived CDR1 and CDR2 are SGHVS and FNYEAQ. The CDR3 loop is CASSLRAGGPGEQFF. CDR3 nucleotides: TGTGCCAGCAGCCTCCGGGCGGGAGGGCCGGGTGAGCAGTTCTTC.

The chain employs TRBV11-1 and TRBJ2-1; a weak D match, TRBD2 (6 bases). The CDR3 runs 16 residues. Between the trimmed V and J ends, which lost 1 base and 3 bases, there was a span of 13 bases. The germline CDR1 and CDR2 sequences are SGHAT and FQDESV (reference sequence). DNA of the CDR3: TGTGCCAGCAGCTTAGGGATCGCGGGGTTCTACAATGAGCAGTTCTTC. This gives the protein CASSLGIAGFYNEQFF.

The J gene is TRBJ1-1, the V gene TRBV19; tentative D call: TRBD1 (6 bases). CDR1 is LNHDA and CDR2 is SQIVND in the germline V gene (reference sequence). The CDR3 covers 13 residues. V lost 9 bases and J lost 4, with 15 bases in between. DNA of the CDR3: TGTGCCAGCCAGGCTGACAGGCTCACTGAAGCTTTCTTT. Translated: CASQADRLTEAFF.

The V gene is TRBV12-5, the J gene TRBJ2-3; maybe TRBD2 (7 bases). Trimming took 5 bases from V and 0 from J, leaving 12 bases between them. Germline V gene data show CDR1 as LGHNT and CDR2 as FRNRAP. The CDR3 length is 15 residues. The CDR3 protein is CASGPRGASTDTQYF. CDR3 nucleotide sequence: TGTGCTAGTGGTCCCCGGGGGGCTAGCACAGATACGCAGTATTTT.

This chain joins TRBV19 and TRBJ2-5; no definite D call. TRBJ2-7 matches the DNA end more closely, so the J call is doubtful. The length of the CDR3 is 15 residues. In germline, CDR1 is LNHDA, CDR2 SQIVND (reference sequence). The CDR3 DNA reads TGTGCCAGTAGTATAGCTCCGTTCCCCTCCTACGAGCAGTACTTC. It encodes CASSIAPFPSYEQYF.

This sequence joins TRBV10-1 and TRBJ1-2; D gene ambiguous. The CDR3 has 17 amino acids. Trimming left V 5 bases short and J 4 bases short, with 23 bases between. Germline V gives CDR1 WNHNN, CDR2 SYGVQD (reference sequence). DNA of the CDR3: TGCGCCAGCAGTCTGGTGGTAAGATCGCGAAAGATCTATGGCTACACCTTC. This gives the protein CASSLVVRSRKIYGYTF.

V usage is TRBV7-9 and J usage is TRBJ1-1, with 8 nucleotides matching TRBD1. The CDR3 consists of 15 residues. V trimming: 5 bases; J trimming: 1 base; junction bases outside the gene matches: 6. Germline loops: CDR1 SEHNR, CDR2 FQNEAQ (reference sequence). CDR3 amino acids: CASSVTGGRNTEAFF. CDR3 nucleotides: TGTGCCAGCAGCGTAACAGGGGGAAGGAACACTGAAGCTTTCTTT.

The CDR3 coding sequence is TGTGCCAGCAGCGGGGCCCACCACTCCTACGAGCAGTACTTC. Its protein product is CASSGAHHSYEQYF. The J gene is TRBJ2-7, the V gene TRBV9; D is undetermined. The CDR3 consists of 14 residues. Per germline, CDR1 SGDLS and CDR2 YYNGEE. Trimming took off 3 bases at V and 0 bases at J, with 10 bases between the two ends. Supplemented by reference TRBV9 and TRBJ2-7, the full variable domain reads DSGVTQTPKHLITATGQRVTLRCSPRSGDLSVYWYQQSLDQGLQFLIQYYNGEERAKGNILERFSAQQFPDLHSELNLSSLELGDSALYFCASSGAHHSYEQYFGPGTRLTVT.

This chain joins TRBV27 and TRBJ2-5; a possible D gene is TRBD1 (6 bases). The CDR3 has 14 amino acids. Germline loops: CDR1 MNHEY, CDR2 SMNVEV (reference sequence). Trimming stripped 5 bases from V and 5 bases from J, with 15 bases between. This chain's CDR3 is CASSPYRDTETQYF. As DNA, the CDR3 is TGTGCCAGCAGTCCCTACAGGGATACGGAGACCCAGTACTTC.

This clone was recorded once. The chain joins TRBV2 to TRBJ2-2; 9 bases agree with TRBD1. Germline CDR1 SNHLY, CDR2 FYNNEI. The CDR3 contains 15 residues. V lost 6 bases and J lost 7; bases outside the gene matches: 9. The CDR3 reads CASSRRTGVIGELFF. The DNA for the CDR3 is TGTGCCAGCAGCCGAAGGACAGGGGTGATCGGGGAGCTGTTTTTT.

The gene calls are TRBV14 and TRBJ2-7; TRBD2 is a possible D gene (6 bases). V was shortened by 5 bases and J by 2 bases, with 13 bases between the two germline ends. CDR3 size: 14 residues. CDR1 is SGHDN and CDR2 is FVKESK in the germline V gene. The chain's CDR3 is CASSTRSGPYEQYF. The CDR3 DNA is TGTGCCAGCAGCACGCGTAGCGGCCCCTACGAGCAGTACTTC.

The CDR3 loop reads CASSLPTGTGADTQYF. DNA of the CDR3: TGTGCCAGCAGCTTACCTACCGGGACAGGGGCAGATACGCAGTATTTT. The chain combines TRBV9 with TRBJ2-3; 10 nucleotides line up with TRBD1. J was trimmed by 4 bases and V by 4 bases; bases with no gene match: 9. The CDR3 covers 16 residues. Looked up from germline, CDR1 is SGDLS and CDR2 is YYNGEE. Combining the CDR3 with reference TRBV9 and TRBJ2-3 gives the whole variable domain DSGVTQTPKHLITATGQRVTLRCSPRSGDLSVYWYQQSLDQGLQFLIQYYNGEERAKGNILERFSAQQFPDLHSELNLSSLELGDSALYFCASSLPTGTGADTQYFGPGTRLTVL.

The rearrangement uses TRBV9 and TRBJ1-1; 10 positions agree with TRBD1. The CDR3 consists of 16 residues. The germline gives CDR1 SGDLS, CDR2 YYNGEE. V trimming: 2 bases; J trimming: 4 bases; junction bases outside the gene matches: 8. The CDR3 here is CASSVAGTGAPTEAFF. CDR3 bases: TGTGCCAGCAGCGTCGCCGGGACAGGGGCCCCCACTGAAGCTTTCTTT. Using reference TRBV9 and TRBJ1-1 for the parts outside the CDR3, the full variable domain is DSGVTQTPKHLITATGQRVTLRCSPRSGDLSVYWYQQSLDQGLQFLIQYYNGEERAKGNILERFSAQQFPDLHSELNLSSLELGDSALYFCASSVAGTGAPTEAFFGQGTRLTVV.

The chain combines TRBV6-5 with TRBJ2-7; 7 bases agree with TRBD2. Germline assignment: CDR1 MNHEY and CDR2 SVGAGI. J gave up 3 bases and V 10 bases, and 12 bases lay outside the gene matches. The CDR3 length is 14 residues. This chain's CDR3 is CAIKREGPFYEQYF. CDR3 in DNA: TGTGCCATTAAAAGGGAGGGACCCTTCTACGAGCAGTACTTC.